This T cell receptor beta chain was profiled in a study of identical twins. Study-level points and caveats: Fewer insertions marked abundant cord blood beta clonotypes; young adult naive trended weakly, memory not at all. Within twin pairs, the out-of-frame alpha sequences they shared showed excess low generation probability.

A template switching step contributed a universal primer site, while unique molecular identifiers were present in the cDNA. From the 5' RACE reads, TCRdb called clonotypes with MiXCR, one entry per CDR3 protein. The sample shows under 500,000 distinct CDR3 sequences, around 15% of them seen only once. Only a few counts were recorded for this clonotype. Its antigen is not identified. Germline CDR1 reads KGHSH; CDR2 reads LQKENI. Trimming removed 0 bases at V and 7 bases at J, with 16 bases between. CDR3 length: 16 amino acids. These same data were also listed under a study on yellow fever vaccine responses in identical twins.

J is TRBJ2-1 and V is TRBV18; D might be TRBD1 or TRBD2, each matching 5 bases. The TCR was taken from a woman aged 18-29 years in good health. The sequencing sample was made of CD4+ T cells sorted from blood. CDR3 DNA: TGTGCCAGCTCACCACCGGGACCCGGCAACAATAATGAGCAGTTCTTC. Translating it yields CASSPPGPGNNNEQFF.